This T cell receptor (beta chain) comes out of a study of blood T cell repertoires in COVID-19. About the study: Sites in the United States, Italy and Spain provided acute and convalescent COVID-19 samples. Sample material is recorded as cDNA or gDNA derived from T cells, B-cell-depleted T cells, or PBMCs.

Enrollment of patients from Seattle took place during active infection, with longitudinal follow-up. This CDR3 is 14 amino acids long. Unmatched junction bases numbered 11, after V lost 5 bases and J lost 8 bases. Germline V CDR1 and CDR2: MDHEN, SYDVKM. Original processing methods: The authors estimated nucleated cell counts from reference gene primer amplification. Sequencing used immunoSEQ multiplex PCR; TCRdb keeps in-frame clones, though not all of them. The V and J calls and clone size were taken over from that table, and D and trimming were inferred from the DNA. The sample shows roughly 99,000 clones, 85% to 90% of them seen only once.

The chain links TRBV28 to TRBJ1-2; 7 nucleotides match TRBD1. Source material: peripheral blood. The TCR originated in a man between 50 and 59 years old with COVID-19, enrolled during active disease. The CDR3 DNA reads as TGTGCCAGCAGTCCGGGACAGTTCTTCTTCGGCTACACCTTC. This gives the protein CASSPGQFFFGYTF.